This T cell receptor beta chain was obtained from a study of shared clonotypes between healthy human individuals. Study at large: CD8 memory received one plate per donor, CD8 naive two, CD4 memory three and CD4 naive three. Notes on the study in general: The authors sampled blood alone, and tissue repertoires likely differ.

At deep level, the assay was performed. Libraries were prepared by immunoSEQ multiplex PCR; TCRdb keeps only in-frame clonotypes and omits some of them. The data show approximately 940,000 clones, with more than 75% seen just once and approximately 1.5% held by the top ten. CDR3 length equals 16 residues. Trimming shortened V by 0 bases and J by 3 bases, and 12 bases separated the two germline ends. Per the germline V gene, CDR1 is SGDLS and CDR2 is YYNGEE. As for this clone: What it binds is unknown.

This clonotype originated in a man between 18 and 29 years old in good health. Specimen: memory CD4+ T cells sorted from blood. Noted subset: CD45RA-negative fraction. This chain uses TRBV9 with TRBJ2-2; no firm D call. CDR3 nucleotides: TGTGCCAGCAGCGTAGCTCCCCCACAGCACACCGGGGAGCTGTTTTTT. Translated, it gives CASSVAPPQHTGELFF.